This paragraph reports one T cell receptor (beta chain). Its target is unknown. Sequencing used immunoSEQ v3. Profiling relied on immunoSEQ multiplex PCR, and the TCRdb table lists in-frame clones only, not all of them. The table has about 32,000 clones, about 79% seen once. These data come from a study of TIL therapy for anti-PD-1-resistant metastatic lung cancer. General observations from the study: After infusion, TIL clonotypes partly replaced peripheral T cells and declined over months.

Germline CDR1 MDHEN, CDR2 SYDVKM. The V gene end was trimmed by 5 bases and the J gene end by 5 bases; junction bases not matched to a gene: 7. The CDR3 has 14 residues. As to time point: pre-treatment sample, taken before nivolumab and TIL therapy. This TCR derives from a woman aged 30 to 85 with non-small cell lung cancer. This chain joins TRBV28 and TRBJ2-7, with 9 bases matching TRBD2. Sample: blood, taken at baseline. The CDR3 coding sequence is TGTGCCAGCAGTGCACGCGGGAGGGTAGACGAGCAGTACTTC. Encoded protein: CASSARGRVDEQYF. Drawing the rest from reference TRBV28 and TRBJ2-7, the complete variable domain is DVKVTQSSRYLVKRTGEKVFLECVQDMDHENMFWYRQDPGLGLRLIYFSYDVKMKEKGDIPEGYSVSREKKERFSLILESASTNQTSMYLCASSARGRVDEQYFGPGTRLTVT.